This T cell receptor (beta chain) was recovered during a study of shared clonotypes between healthy human individuals. The study's findings and limits: Sorted-subset samples were not fully sequenced, rarefaction indicated.

The authors distributed each subset's genomic DNA evenly over several immunoSEQ plates. Produced via immunoSEQ multiplex PCR; TCRdb's table is partial and in-frame only. The sample yields 2,500,000 or so clones, approximately 94% seen once. To note about this clone: Antigen unknown.

It was into CD45RA+ naive and CD45RA-negative memory subsets that the CD4+ cells were split. Germline CDR1 GTSNPN, CDR2 SVGIG (reference sequence). CDR3 size: 13 residues. Sequenced material: naive CD4+ T cells from PBMCs. Documented subset: CD45RA+ positively selected. The chain carries TRBV30 and TRBJ2-5, with D possibly TRBD1 on 6 matching bases. The J call may be in error: the DNA end matches TRBJ2-7 better. The sequence came from a young man in good health. Some clones in this sample may be carry-over from other donors' samples. Written as DNA, the CDR3 is TGTGCCTTACACCGGGACAAGAACTACGAGCAGTACTTC. Its translation: CALHRDKNYEQYF.